The next 8 T cell receptor beta chains were all read from a single sample in a study of blood T cell repertoires in COVID-19. Sequencing used immunoSEQ multiplex PCR; TCRdb keeps in-frame clones, though not all of them. The sample carries under 130,000 clones, around 66% recorded once. The specimen was peripheral blood. Every receptor here comes from an elderly man with acute or convalescent COVID-19.

The chain is built from TRBV28 and TRBJ1-5; no clear D. From germline, CDR1 is MDHEN and CDR2 SYDVKM. The CDR3 spans 15 residues. V was shortened by 4 bases and J by 1 base, with 11 bases between the two germline ends. CDR3 amino acids: CASSSSTPSNQPQHF. The CDR3 region has the DNA TGTGCCAGCAGTTCCTCGACACCCAGCAATCAGCCCCAGCATTTT.

CDR3 sequence reads: CASSTGTRAGELFF. The CDR3 region has the DNA TGTGCCAGCAGCACCGGGACTAGGGCCGGGGAGCTGTTTTTT. The chain joins TRBV5-6 to TRBJ2-2; TRBD2 aligns across 8 bases. The J segment lost 6 bases and the V segment lost 4 bases, leaving 5 bases of the junction unmatched. CDR1 and CDR2 (germline): SGHDT, YYEEEE. There are 14 residues in the CDR3.

The chain recombines TRBV3-1 (or the pseudogene TRBV3-2) with TRBJ2-6; D uncertain. Trimming shortened V by 4 bases and J by 0 bases, and 13 bases separated the two germline ends. This CDR3 has 17 amino acids. Germline CDR1 is LGHDT and CDR2 is YNNKEL (reference sequence). The CDR3 loop is CASSPSPWASGANVLTF. In DNA form, the CDR3 reads TGTGCCAGCAGCCCCTCACCCTGGGCCTCTGGGGCCAACGTCCTGACTTTC.

This clone came up a few times. The rearrangement uses TRBV15 and TRBJ1-2; D gene unclear. CDR3 size: 14 residues. V was trimmed by 8 bases and J by 5 bases, leaving 18 bases between them. CDR1 and CDR2 from the germline V gene are LNHNV and YYDKDF (reference sequence). CDR3 residues: CATQRAPLDYGYTF. CDR3 coding DNA: TGTGCCACCCAGCGGGCTCCGTTGGATTATGGCTACACCTTC. Supplemented by reference TRBV15 and TRBJ1-2, the full variable domain reads DAMVIQNPRYQVTQFGKPVTLSCSQTLNHNVMYWYQQKSSQAPKLLFHYYDKDFNNEADTPDNFQSRRPNTSFCFLDIRSPGLGDTAMYLCATQRAPLDYGYTFGSGTRLTVV.

In nucleotides, the CDR3 is TGTGCCAGTAGCGCCGGACAGTTCAATCAGCCCCAGCATTTT. It translates to CASSAGQFNQPQHF. The chain combines TRBV19 with TRBJ1-5; D possibly corresponds to TRBD1 (6 bases). CDR1 LNHDA and CDR2 SQIVND come from the germline V gene (reference sequence). This CDR3 comprises 14 residues. V lost 6 bases and J 3 bases, leaving 12 bases between the germline ends.

This chain connects TRBV7-6 to TRBJ2-3; D is unresolved. Deletions cut 0 bases from V and 6 bases from J, with 7 bases between. The CDR3 has 13 residues. Germline CDR1 SGHVS, CDR2 FNYEAQ. CDR3 DNA: TGTGCCAGCAGCTTAGCGGGCCCCGATACGCAGTATTTT. Its protein is CASSLAGPDTQYF.

This clone was seen a single time. V is TRBV18 and J is TRBJ1-1; D may be TRBD1 (6 bases). V lost 3 bases and J 2 bases, leaving 16 bases between the germline ends. The CDR3 covers 16 residues. Germline CDR1 KGHSH, CDR2 LQKENI. CDR3 nucleotides: TGTGCCAGCTCACCGCCCGGACAGCGCATAAACACTGAAGCTTTCTTT. As protein: CASSPPGQRINTEAFF.

The chain has TRBV2 and TRBJ2-2; 10 nucleotides match TRBD2. The J segment lost 6 bases and the V segment lost 1 base, leaving 2 bases of the junction unmatched. The V gene's germline CDR1 is SNHLY and CDR2 FYNNEI. The CDR3 is made up of 15 amino acids. CDR3 in amino acids: CASSEEGLASGELFF. In DNA form, the CDR3 reads TGTGCCAGCAGTGAAGAGGGACTAGCGTCCGGGGAGCTGTTTTTT.